This TCR beta chain came from a study of graft-versus-host responses after intestinal transplantation (dated by TCRdb to the early 2020s). The study in broad terms: Multivisceral, liver-intestinal, or isolated intestinal transplants were received by the recipients. Every recipient was given anti-thymocyte globulin induction, then maintenance tacrolimus and steroids for 2 to 3 years. Donor T cell macrochimerism was defined as a peak of at least 4% donor T cells among recipient peripheral blood mononuclear cells. Rather than being sequenced by the commercial service, samples from a few later patients were sequenced in-house on an Illumina MiSeq and processed with MiXCR. After intestinal transplantation, graft-versus-host and host-versus-graft alloreactive T cell clones in the graft, circulation and bone marrow were tracked using bulk TCR-beta CDR3 sequencing. A cohort of more than 20 intestinal transplant recipients, including one retransplant, was enrolled, and a few patients lacking pretransplant specimens were excluded. Alloreactive clones were identified by sequencing pre-transplant mixed lymphocyte reaction products and comparing them with unstimulated pre-transplant donor and recipient T cells. Broad study findings and their caveats: GvH clones turned up in recipient bone marrow, with some appearing earlier in ileal mucosa or blood, a pattern consistent with an intestinal mucosal origin. The relatively low number and heterogeneity of intestinal transplant patients limited the conclusions. In the allografts of patients with donor T cell macrochimerism, GvH to HvG T cell clonal ratios were high. Early after transplant, declines in HvG clones were associated with peak levels of circulating GvH clones.

With regard to this clone: It lacks a known antigen. No base quality information exists; no much larger clone differs at one position.

The CDR3 sequence holds 18 residues, the cysteine and phenylalanine included. Just CDR3 DNA is preserved here, 54 bases in frame from base 1. The germline V gene yields MGHRA for CDR1 and YSYEKL for CDR2. The germline V and J ends show losses of 0 bases and 3 bases respectively, and no gene match explains 13 bases of the junction. This specimen's time point label, interpreted: cells obtained before transplantation from donor or recipient. CD3+CD4+ and CD3+CD8+ populations were FACS-sorted from unstimulated pre-transplant donor and recipient cells taken from spleen or lymph nodes. Library construction relied on the immunoSEQ multiplex PCR assay. For most patients, genomic DNA was isolated using the Qiagen DNeasy Blood and Tissue Kit and was shipped frozen to Adaptive Biotechnologies for TCR sequencing. Adaptive Biotechnologies carried out high-throughput TCR-beta CDR3 sequencing of genomic DNA for most patients. The paper's processing steps were these. TCR sequencing data for roughly 17 patients were retrieved from Adaptive's ImmunoSEQ software; a few other patients were processed with MiXCR and VDJtools. CD4 versus CD8 sorting errors were corrected by removing sequences found in both subsets at a frequency ratio below 5:1. Because the origin of CDR3 nucleotide sequences shared between donor and recipient could not be assigned, those sequences were removed. Alloreactive clones required at least 2-fold expansion over unstimulated cells and minimum CFSE-low frequency of 0.002% (template counts) or 0.001% (read counts). Clones were considered mappable if detected in sequenced pre-transplant spleen, lymph node, or MLR CFSE-low populations of the donor or recipient. Cumulative frequency of alloreactive clones was calculated as a percentage of all sequences weighted by copy number. TCRdb took this table from immuneACCESS and kept in-frame rearrangements with V and J called. Such tables lack part of the clones; where checked against another copy, unresolved V genes explain under half of the gap, and the rest is unexplained. The V and J calls and the clone size are those of that table, but D and trimming were determined from the DNA. This sample has tens of thousands of clones in its table, and roughly 90% of those were observed once. The ten largest clones capture about 0.3% of the sample.

The sequence joins TRBV4-1 to TRBJ2-7, with 8 central nucleotides matching TRBD2. The TCR originated in a human donor who received an intestinal transplant. Sequenced material: unstimulated CD4+ T cells sorted from spleen or lymph node cells, taken before intestinal transplant. The DNA reads TGCGCCAGCAGCCAAGATCTTATTTCTCGGGAGGGTGACTACGAGCAGTACTTC. The encoded protein is CASSQDLISREGDYEQYF.